The sequence of this T cell receptor beta chain was determined in a study of memory B cells and T cells in multiple sclerosis. Whole-study findings and limits: Normalization was needed because clone-set size differences affected shared clonotype counts.

This clone was counted a single time. Antigen specificity is unknown. Separate sequencing covered autoproliferating (CFSE-dim) and non-proliferating (CFSE-high) T cells from stimulus-free culture. Replicate wells were pooled after around seven days of stimulus-free culture of around 54 million CFSE-labeled PBMCs. PBMCs were labeled with approximately 0.5 uM CFSE and cultured without exogenous stimuli. Here immunoSEQ multiplex PCR was the method, and the copy in TCRdb shows in-frame clones only, minus some. The table shows approximately 12,000 clones, with roughly 86% occurring only once. Trimming left V 4 bases short and J 0 bases short, with 14 bases between. The germline V gene encodes CDR1 LGHNA and CDR2 YNFKEQ. There are 16 residues in the CDR3.

V usage is TRBV4-2 and J usage is TRBJ2-3; TRBD2 might be the D (5 bases). What was sequenced was PBMCs from blood kept in culture. This receptor was identified in a human donor with multiple sclerosis. Here the CDR3 reads CASSLQTRTSTDTQYF. CDR3 in DNA: TGTGCCAGCAGCCTCCAGACTCGGACTAGCACAGATACGCAGTATTTT.